This T cell receptor beta chain is drawn from a study of cytomegalovirus exposure and HLA in healthy donors. Study in general: Across some 400 genotyped donors, around 80% landed in the Caucasian-associated ancestry cluster.

Study-wide results and caveats: V- and J-gene trimming in TCR beta was tied to a missense DCLRE1C variant by an analysis performed later.

Regarding this clone: Antigen: not known.

In the PCR, 60 Vbeta and 13 Jbeta primers were used. Using immunoSEQ multiplex PCR, the repertoire was profiled, and TCRdb retains in-frame clones only, with some absent. The table includes tens of thousands of clones, about 79% detected once. Germline assignment: CDR1 MDHEN and CDR2 SYDVKM. The germline V and J ends were trimmed by 8 bases and 4 bases, with 14 bases remaining between them. CDR3 length: 13 residues. The clonotype originates from a man in his 60s in good health and CMV-seropositive. Sequenced input: PBMCs. V gene TRBV28 combines with J gene TRBJ1-2, with D maybe TRBD1 (6 bases). The CDR3 region is CASFDRLIYGYTF. The CDR3 bases are TGTGCCAGCTTCGACAGGTTGATCTATGGCTACACCTTC.